These 8 T cell receptor beta chains share one sample of origin, sequenced in a study of shared clonotypes between healthy human individuals. Generated by immunoSEQ multiplex PCR, the TCRdb table keeps only in-frame clones and is missing some. Of 1,500,000 or so clones listed, less than 99% are singletons. The sample taken for sequencing was naive CD4+ T cells sorted from blood. As to subset: CD45RA+ positively selected. These receptors were obtained from a man between 25 and 39 years old in good health.

J is TRBJ2-1 and V is TRBV28; 7 bases map to TRBD2. Germline CDR1 and CDR2: MDHEN and SYDVKM. V lost 5 bases and J lost 7; bases outside the gene matches: 20. The CDR3 has 18 amino acids. The CDR3 region has the DNA TGTGCCAGCAGTCCCCTTAAAGAAAGGGCGGGAGCTGGTAATGAGCAGTTCTTC. This sequence encodes CASSPLKERAGAGNEQFF.

The genes are TRBV9 and TRBJ2-7; D perhaps matches TRBD1 (6 bases). Germline V gives CDR1 SGDLS, CDR2 YYNGEE. The ends were cut back, 1 base at V and 4 bases at J, with 15 bases in the middle. The CDR3 covers 15 residues. The DNA for the CDR3 is TGTGCCAGCAGCGTAACAGGACAGTCGGCATACGAGCAGTACTTC. Its protein product is CASSVTGQSAYEQYF.

V gene TRBV6-5 combines with J gene TRBJ2-1; 9 bases are a match to TRBD2. The CDR3 has 14 amino acids. Losses at the gene ends were 6 bases for V and 5 bases for J; bases not matched to a gene: 5. Germline lookup yields CDR1 MNHEY and CDR2 SVGAGI. The CDR3 protein is CASSPGTSNNEQFF. The CDR3 bases are TGTGCCAGCAGCCCCGGGACTAGCAACAATGAGCAGTTCTTC.

The V call is TRBV29-1, the J call TRBJ2-7; possibly TRBD1 for D (7 bases). The CDR3 runs 17 residues. With 3 bases removed from V and 6 bases from J, the gap between germline ends came to 27 bases. Germline CDR1 SQVTM, CDR2 ANQGSEA. CDR3 region: CSVEVPRGLTSSAEQYF. The CDR3 bases are TGCAGCGTTGAGGTCCCGAGGGGGCTTACTAGCTCGGCCGAGCAGTACTTC.

The rearrangement uses TRBV7-2 and TRBJ2-1; D is tentatively TRBD1 or TRBD2 (5 bases each). The ends were cut back, 4 bases at V and 8 bases at J, with 15 bases in the middle. From germline, CDR1 is SGHTA and CDR2 FQGNSA. CDR3 size: 14 residues. CDR3 residues: CASSYSRGSHEQFF. CDR3 DNA sequence: TGTGCCAGCAGCTATTCGAGGGGCTCCCATGAGCAGTTCTTC.

This chain connects TRBV5-1 to TRBJ1-1; a possible D gene is TRBD1 (6 bases). Trimming pared 3 bases from V and 1 base from J, leaving 13 bases between. Germline V gene sequence: CDR1 SGHRS, CDR2 YFSETQ. This CDR3 has 15 amino acids. In DNA, the CDR3 is TGCGCCAGCAGCTCCTGGGCAGGGGCGAACACTGAAGCTTTCTTT. Its protein is CASSSWAGANTEAFF.

This clone was seen only once. In the same sample, other DNA sequences code for this CDR3. V gene TRBV27 combines with J gene TRBJ2-2, with 9 bases that match TRBD2. Trimming at V came to 3 bases and at J to 5 bases, leaving 4 bases not matched to a gene. The CDR3 length is 15 residues. The germline V gene has CDR1 MNHEY and CDR2 SMNVEV (reference sequence). The CDR3 DNA sequence: TGTGCCAGCAGTTTTCTGGCGGGAGGGACCGGGGAGCTGTTTTTT. As protein: CASSFLAGGTGELFF.

The chain carries TRBV5-1 and TRBJ1-2; the D gene is possibly TRBD1 (5 bases). The germline CDR1 and CDR2 sequences are SGHRS and YFSETQ. V shed 6 bases and J shed 8 bases, with 17 bases lying between them. This CDR3 is 13 amino acids long. The CDR3 reads CASNKWDQTGYTF. The CDR3 DNA sequence: TGCGCCAGCAACAAATGGGACCAAACGGGCTACACCTTC.